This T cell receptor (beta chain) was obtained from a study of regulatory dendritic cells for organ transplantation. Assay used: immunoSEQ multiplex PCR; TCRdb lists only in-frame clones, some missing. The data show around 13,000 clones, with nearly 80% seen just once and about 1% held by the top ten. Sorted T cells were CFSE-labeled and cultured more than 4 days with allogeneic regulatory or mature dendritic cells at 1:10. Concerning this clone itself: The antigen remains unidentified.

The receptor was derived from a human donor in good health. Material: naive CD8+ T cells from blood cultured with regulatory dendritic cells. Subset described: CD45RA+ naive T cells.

This chain's CDR3 is CASSITGGPQRPREQYF. The CDR3 nucleotides are TGTGCCAGTAGTATAACAGGGGGACCTCAAAGGCCTAGGGAGCAGTACTTC. The chain employs TRBV19 and TRBJ2-7; 8 bases map to TRBD1. The CDR3 length is 17 residues. V shed 2 bases and J 7 bases; nucleotides not matched to a gene: 16. Germline V gene lookup returns CDR1 LNHDA and CDR2 SQIVND (reference sequence).